A selection of T cell receptor beta chains follows, all from one sample in a study of cytomegalovirus exposure and HLA in healthy donors. Repertoires were generated with immunoSEQ multiplex PCR, while TCRdb's copy carries only in-frame clones and drops some. The repertoire includes 130,000 to 150,000 clones, around 77% of them detected once, and 4.5% to 6% sits in the top ten. Sequenced: PBMCs. Every receptor here comes from a woman between 45 and 60 years old in good health and CMV-seronegative. The CDR3 runs from the conserved cysteine through the conserved F or W. A D gene is named only where the DNA matches it firmly. Size is stated for part of the rows, as once, few or many counts, or as a class when the clone is expanded.

d_call: TRBD1
v_call: TRBV10-1
clone_size: few
j_call: TRBJ2-3
cdr3_aa: CASSERTGGPDTQYF
cdr3_nt: TGCGCCAGCAGTGAGCGGACAGGGGGCCCAGATACGCAGTATTTT

d_call: TRBD2
v_call: TRBV19
clone_size: NA
j_call: TRBJ2-3
cdr3_aa: CASSIQRGLTDTQYF
cdr3_nt: TGTGCCAGTAGTATTCAGCGGGGGCTCACAGATACGCAGTATTTT

d_call: NA
v_call: TRBV28
clone_size: NA
j_call: TRBJ2-7
cdr3_aa: CASSGDTLRGQYF
cdr3_nt: TGTGCCAGCAGTGGGGACACCTTACGCGGGCAGTACTTC

d_call: NA
v_call: TRBV6-1
clone_size: NA
j_call: TRBJ1-5
cdr3_aa: CASSAARDQPQHF
cdr3_nt: TGTGCCAGCAGCGCGGCCAGGGATCAGCCCCAGCATTTT

d_call: NA
v_call: TRBV14
clone_size: once
j_call: TRBJ1-3
cdr3_aa: CASSQRVTTRISGNTIYF
cdr3_nt: TGTGCCAGCAGCCAACGCGTTACAACCAGGATATCTGGAAACACCATATATTTT

d_call: NA
v_call: TRBV7-2
clone_size: NA
j_call: TRBJ2-2
cdr3_aa: CASSPRVGGLGTGELFF
cdr3_nt: TGTGCCAGCAGCCCTCGGGTCGGGGGATTGGGCACCGGGGAGCTGTTTTTT

d_call: NA
v_call: TRBV21-1
clone_size: NA
j_call: TRBJ1-5
cdr3_aa: CASSKAPPVGGYSNQPQHF
cdr3_nt: TGTGCCAGCAGCAAAGCTCCCCCCGTTGGGGGGTATAGCAATCAGCCCCAGCATTTT

d_call: NA
v_call: TRBV7-2
clone_size: NA
j_call: TRBJ2-7
cdr3_aa: CASSLGGHQISYEQYF
cdr3_nt: TGTGCCAGCAGCTTAGGGGGACACCAAATCTCCTACGAGCAGTACTTC

d_call: TRBD1
v_call: TRBV10-3
clone_size: NA
j_call: TRBJ2-1
cdr3_aa: CAISQDRGQYNEQFF
cdr3_nt: TGTGCCATCAGCCAGGACAGGGGCCAGTACAATGAGCAGTTCTTC

d_call: NA
v_call: TRBV27
clone_size: few
j_call: TRBJ2-3
cdr3_aa: CASSFLGATQYF
cdr3_nt: TGTGCCAGCAGTTTTCTAGGAGCTACGCAGTATTTT

d_call: TRBD1
v_call: TRBV18
clone_size: few
j_call: TRBJ1-2
cdr3_aa: CASSPYGTVNYGYTF
cdr3_nt: TGTGCCAGCTCACCTTACGGGACAGTTAACTATGGCTACACCTTC

d_call: NA
v_call: TRBV7-2
clone_size: NA
j_call: TRBJ1-4
cdr3_aa: CASSPLSWGGLGEKLFF
cdr3_nt: TGTGCCAGCAGCCCTCTTTCCTGGGGGGGTCTAGGTGAAAAACTGTTTTTT

d_call: TRBD1
v_call: TRBV6-1
clone_size: NA
j_call: TRBJ1-6
cdr3_aa: CASTGGQNNSPLHF
cdr3_nt: TGTGCCAGCACCGGGGGACAGAATAATTCACCCCTCCACTTT

d_call: NA
v_call: TRBV25-1
clone_size: few
j_call: TRBJ1-1
cdr3_aa: CASSLQGSTEAFF
cdr3_nt: TGTGCCAGCAGTCTCCAGGGGAGCACTGAAGCTTTCTTT

d_call: TRBD2
v_call: TRBV15
clone_size: NA
j_call: TRBJ2-3
cdr3_aa: CATSRDLAGTVTQYF
cdr3_nt: TGTGCCACCAGCAGAGATTTAGCGGGGACCGTTACGCAGTATTTT

d_call: NA
v_call: TRBV7-9
clone_size: NA
j_call: TRBJ1-5
cdr3_aa: CASTSTGNQPQHF
cdr3_nt: TGTGCCAGCACCTCTACAGGGAATCAGCCCCAGCATTTT

d_call: NA
v_call: TRBV19
clone_size: NA
j_call: TRBJ1-6
cdr3_aa: CASSIDPRGDSPLHF
cdr3_nt: TGTGCCAGTAGTATCGATCCCCGGGGAGACTCACCCCTCCACTTT

d_call: TRBD1
v_call: TRBV5-1
clone_size: few
j_call: TRBJ2-2
cdr3_aa: CASSSTGGATGELFF
cdr3_nt: TGCGCCAGCAGCTCGACAGGGGGCGCAACCGGGGAGCTGTTTTTT

d_call: NA
v_call: TRBV19
clone_size: NA
j_call: TRBJ2-6
cdr3_aa: CASTSGLSGANVLTF
cdr3_nt: TGTGCCAGTACCTCAGGTCTCTCTGGGGCCAACGTCCTGACTTTC

d_call: TRBD2
v_call: TRBV5-1
clone_size: NA
j_call: TRBJ2-1
cdr3_aa: CASSLSASGVGDEQFF
cdr3_nt: TGCGCCAGCAGCTTGTCCGCTAGCGGAGTGGGGGATGAGCAGTTCTTC

d_call: TRBD2
v_call: TRBV6-1
clone_size: NA
j_call: TRBJ2-2
cdr3_aa: CASSDLGLAVNTGELFF
cdr3_nt: TGTGCCAGCAGTGACCTCGGACTAGCGGTTAACACCGGGGAGCTGTTTTTT

d_call: NA
v_call: TRBV28
clone_size: few
j_call: TRBJ1-5
cdr3_aa: CASRTGGRSQPQHF
cdr3_nt: TGTGCCAGCAGAACCGGGGGAAGGAGTCAGCCCCAGCATTTT

d_call: NA
v_call: TRBV21-1
clone_size: NA
j_call: TRBJ1-2
cdr3_aa: CASSTDGYTF
cdr3_nt: TGTGCCAGCAGCACCGATGGCTACACCTTC

d_call: TRBD2
v_call: TRBV7-9
clone_size: NA
j_call: TRBJ2-1
cdr3_aa: CASSRLAGGNEQFF
cdr3_nt: TGTGCCAGCAGCAGACTAGCGGGGGGGAATGAGCAGTTCTTC

d_call: NA
v_call: TRBV19
clone_size: NA
j_call: TRBJ2-1
cdr3_aa: CASSIQAGPLFF
cdr3_nt: TGTGCCAGTAGTATACAGGCGGGCCCGCTCTTCTTC

d_call: NA
v_call: TRBV19
clone_size: NA
j_call: TRBJ2-7
cdr3_aa: CASKADSSYEQYF
cdr3_nt: TGTGCCAGTAAAGCGGACAGCTCCTACGAGCAGTACTTC

d_call: NA
v_call: TRBV10-1
clone_size: NA
j_call: TRBJ2-5
cdr3_aa: CASSESLRGNQETQYF
cdr3_nt: TGCGCCAGCAGTGAGTCGCTTCGGGGGAACCAAGAGACCCAGTACTTC

d_call: TRBD2
v_call: TRBV30
clone_size: once
j_call: TRBJ2-3
cdr3_aa: CAWTSGGDTQYF
cdr3_nt: TGTGCCTGGACTAGCGGGGGGGATACGCAGTATTTT

d_call: TRBD2
v_call: TRBV7-2
clone_size: NA
j_call: TRBJ2-3
cdr3_aa: CASSLYGTSGGPSTDTQYF
cdr3_nt: TGTGCCAGCAGCTTATACGGGACTAGCGGGGGGCCGAGCACAGATACGCAGTATTTT

d_call: NA
v_call: TRBV19
clone_size: NA
j_call: TRBJ1-2
cdr3_aa: CASSKSRSGVDYGYTF
cdr3_nt: TGTGCCAGTAGTAAATCCCGGTCAGGGGTTGACTATGGCTACACCTTC

d_call: TRBD1
v_call: TRBV19
clone_size: NA
j_call: TRBJ2-5
cdr3_aa: CASSTRTGWEAQYF
cdr3_nt: TGTGCCAGTAGTACCCGGACAGGGTGGGAGGCCCAGTACTTC

d_call: NA
v_call: TRBV4-1
clone_size: NA
j_call: TRBJ2-7
cdr3_aa: CASTLSPGFWPQYF
cdr3_nt: TGCGCCAGCACTCTATCGCCCGGGTTCTGGCCGCAGTACTTC

d_call: NA
v_call: TRBV19
clone_size: NA
j_call: TRBJ2-3
cdr3_aa: CATRLSPSTDTQYF
cdr3_nt: TGTGCCACCCGGTTAAGCCCTAGCACAGATACGCAGTATTTT

d_call: NA
v_call: TRBV19
clone_size: NA
j_call: TRBJ1-5
cdr3_aa: CASSIDHRVRQPQHF
cdr3_nt: TGTGCCAGTAGTATAGACCACAGGGTTAGACAGCCCCAGCATTTT

d_call: NA
v_call: TRBV7-2
clone_size: NA
j_call: TRBJ1-5
cdr3_aa: CASSLGGGGSNQPQHF
cdr3_nt: TGTGCCAGCAGCTTAGGGGGGGGCGGAAGCAATCAGCCCCAGCATTTT

d_call: NA
v_call: TRBV7-8
clone_size: NA
j_call: TRBJ2-5
cdr3_aa: CASSLATLQETQYF
cdr3_nt: TGTGCCAGCAGCTTAGCGACATTACAAGAGACCCAGTACTTC

d_call: NA
v_call: TRBV11-3
clone_size: medium-sized
j_call: TRBJ2-1
cdr3_aa: CASSLGGAGYNEQFF
cdr3_nt: TGTGCCAGCAGCTTAGGGGGTGCGGGGTACAATGAGCAGTTCTTC

d_call: NA
v_call: TRBV4-1
clone_size: NA
j_call: TRBJ1-2
cdr3_aa: CASSRGDSGYTF
cdr3_nt: TGCGCCAGCAGCCGCGGGGACTCTGGCTACACCTTC

d_call: TRBD1
v_call: TRBV10-3
clone_size: NA
j_call: TRBJ2-7
cdr3_aa: CAISEPPGTGYYEQYF
cdr3_nt: TGTGCCATCAGTGAGCCCCCCGGGACAGGGTACTACGAGCAGTACTTC

d_call: NA
v_call: TRBV19
clone_size: NA
j_call: TRBJ2-7
cdr3_aa: CASSIGQFYEQYF
cdr3_nt: TGTGCCAGTAGTATAGGACAGTTCTACGAGCAGTACTTC

d_call: NA
v_call: TRBV5-1
clone_size: NA
j_call: TRBJ1-2
cdr3_aa: CASSLTGAAHHGYTF
cdr3_nt: TGCGCCAGCAGCCTAACAGGTGCCGCTCACCATGGCTACACCTTC

d_call: TRBD2
v_call: TRBV7-2
clone_size: NA
j_call: TRBJ2-3
cdr3_aa: CASSSGAGDVTDTQYF
cdr3_nt: TGTGCCAGCAGCTCGGGAGCGGGGGACGTCACAGATACGCAGTATTTT

d_call: NA
v_call: TRBV9
clone_size: NA
j_call: TRBJ2-3
cdr3_aa: CASSEGFVPTDTQYF
cdr3_nt: TGTGCCAGCAGCGAGGGGTTCGTGCCCACAGATACGCAGTATTTT

d_call: NA
v_call: TRBV4-3
clone_size: NA
j_call: TRBJ2-5
cdr3_aa: CASSPRVRQETQYF
cdr3_nt: TGCGCCAGCAGCCCCCGAGTTCGGCAAGAGACCCAGTACTTC

d_call: NA
v_call: TRBV19
clone_size: NA
j_call: TRBJ1-1
cdr3_aa: CASSPQGNTEAFF
cdr3_nt: TGTGCCAGTAGTCCACAGGGGAACACTGAAGCTTTCTTT

d_call: NA
v_call: TRBV27
clone_size: NA
j_call: TRBJ1-5
cdr3_aa: CASSLASQGNQPQHF
cdr3_nt: TGTGCCAGCAGTTTAGCCTCCCAGGGCAATCAGCCCCAGCATTTT

d_call: NA
v_call: TRBV19
clone_size: NA
j_call: TRBJ2-7
cdr3_aa: CASSNRDTSYEQYF
cdr3_nt: TGTGCCAGTAGTAACCGGGACACCTCCTACGAGCAGTACTTC

d_call: TRBD2
v_call: TRBV2
clone_size: NA
j_call: TRBJ2-3
cdr3_aa: CASKGGLAGGMDTQYF
cdr3_nt: TGTGCCAGCAAAGGAGGCCTTGCGGGGGGGATGGATACGCAGTATTTT

d_call: TRBD1
v_call: TRBV4-1
clone_size: NA
j_call: TRBJ2-1
cdr3_aa: CASSRRQGDRNEQFF
cdr3_nt: TGCGCCAGCAGCCGCCGACAGGGGGATAGAAATGAGCAGTTCTTC

d_call: NA
v_call: TRBV2
clone_size: NA
j_call: TRBJ2-7
cdr3_aa: CASRPRAGASSNEQYF
cdr3_nt: TGTGCCAGCAGACCGAGGGCGGGGGCTTCCTCTAACGAGCAGTACTTC

d_call: TRBD2
v_call: TRBV6-1
clone_size: once
j_call: TRBJ2-5
cdr3_aa: CASSESGSGLNQETQYF
cdr3_nt: TGTGCCAGCAGTGAATCAGGGTCGGGACTAAACCAAGAGACCCAGTACTTC

d_call: NA
v_call: TRBV5-1
clone_size: NA
j_call: TRBJ1-2
cdr3_aa: CASSLGGGPRDGYGYTF
cdr3_nt: TGCGCCAGCAGCTTGGGGGGAGGGCCCCGCGACGGTTATGGCTACACCTTC

d_call: NA
v_call: TRBV6-5
clone_size: NA
j_call: TRBJ2-5
cdr3_aa: CASRPPGLRETQYF
cdr3_nt: TGTGCCAGCAGACCCCCCGGACTGAGGGAGACCCAGTACTTC

d_call: TRBD2
v_call: TRBV5-4
clone_size: NA
j_call: TRBJ2-7
cdr3_aa: CASSPRTSGGFYEQYF
cdr3_nt: TGTGCCAGCAGCCCCCGGACTAGCGGGGGTTTCTACGAGCAGTACTTC

d_call: NA
v_call: TRBV5-6
clone_size: NA
j_call: TRBJ1-1
cdr3_aa: CASNRDKATPGGEAFF
cdr3_nt: TGTGCCAGCAACCGGGACAAGGCGACACCCGGTGGTGAAGCTTTCTTT

d_call: TRBD2
v_call: TRBV7-2
clone_size: NA
j_call: TRBJ2-5
cdr3_aa: CASSRLAGGIRETQYF
cdr3_nt: TGTGCCAGCAGCCGACTAGCGGGGGGGATTAGGGAGACCCAGTACTTC

d_call: NA
v_call: TRBV6-6
clone_size: NA
j_call: TRBJ1-5
cdr3_aa: CASSEATHSNQPQHF
cdr3_nt: TGTGCCAGTTCGGAGGCCACCCATAGCAATCAGCCCCAGCATTTT